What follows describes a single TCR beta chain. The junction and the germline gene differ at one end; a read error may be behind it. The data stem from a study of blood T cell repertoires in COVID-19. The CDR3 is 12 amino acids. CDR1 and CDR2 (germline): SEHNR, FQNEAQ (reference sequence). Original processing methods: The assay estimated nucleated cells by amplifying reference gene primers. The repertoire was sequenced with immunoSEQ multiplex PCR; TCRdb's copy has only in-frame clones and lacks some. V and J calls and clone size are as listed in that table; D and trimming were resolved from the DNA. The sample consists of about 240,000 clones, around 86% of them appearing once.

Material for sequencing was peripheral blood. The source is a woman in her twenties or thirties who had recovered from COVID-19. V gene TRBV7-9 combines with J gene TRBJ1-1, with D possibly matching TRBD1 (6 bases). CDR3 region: CASSGSSLTGPF. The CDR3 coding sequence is TGTGCCAGCAGCGGATCCTCTCTCACAGGGCCCTTT. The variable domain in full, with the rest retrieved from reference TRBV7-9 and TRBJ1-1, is DTGVSQNPRHKITKRGQNVTFRCDPISEHNRLYWYRQTLGQGPEFLTYFQNEAQLEKSRLLSDRFSAERPKGSFSTLEIQRTEQGDSAMYLCASSGSSLTGPFGQGTRLTVV.